Shown below are 28 T cell receptor beta chains from a single sample sequenced in a study of T-cell reconstitution after alpha-beta-depleted transplantation in children. This sample's TCRbeta library carried unique molecular identifier barcodes. TCRdb processed the PCR reads anew with MiXCR; each CDR3 protein has one entry. The profile shows over 300,000 distinct CDR3 sequences, around a tenth of them singletons. Sequencing was performed on PBMCs from the stem cell graft donor, taken from the stem cell graft. The source of these receptors is a human donor who donated a stem cell graft to a child with acute lymphoblastic leukemia.

This clonotype has ten or more counts. The chain has TRBV29-1 and TRBJ1-5; 9 positions match TRBD1. The CDR3 consists of 15 residues. Losses at the gene ends were 7 bases for V and 4 bases for J; bases not matched to a gene: 11. Germline V gene lookup returns CDR1 SQVTM and CDR2 ANQGSEA. CDR3 sequence: CSDASGQGGNQPQHF. Written as DNA, the CDR3 is TGCAGCGACGCATCGGGACAGGGTGGAAATCAGCCCCAGCATTTT.

The V and J genes are TRBV28 and TRBJ2-5; 8 bases are a match to TRBD2. Germline-derived CDR1 and CDR2 are MDHEN and SYDVKM. The CDR3 consists of 13 residues. The J segment lost 4 bases and the V segment lost 6 bases, leaving 4 bases of the junction unmatched. In nucleotides, the CDR3 is TGTGCCAGCAGCGGGAGGGCCCGAGAGACCCAGTACTTC. Encoded protein: CASSGRARETQYF.

This clonotype appeared a few times. The chain employs TRBV27 and TRBJ1-5, with 8 bases matching TRBD1. Germline-derived CDR1 and CDR2 are MNHEY and SMNVEV (reference sequence). The CDR3 loop spans 16 amino acids. Trimming removed 3 bases from V and 3 bases from J; junction bases left unmatched: 7. The CDR3 protein is CASSFRLTGDNQPQHF. The CDR3 nucleotides read TGTGCCAGCAGTTTCAGGTTGACAGGGGACAATCAGCCCCAGCATTTT.

A remark on this clonotype: Just one base apart from a much larger clone, this may be a read error. The CDR3: CASRPVAGGPREQFF. CDR3 DNA sequence: TGTGCCAGCAGGCCCGTAGCGGGAGGGCCGCGTGAGCAGTTCTTC. This chain connects TRBV12-3 or TRBV12-4 to TRBJ2-1; 11 nucleotides match TRBD2. CDR3 length equals 15 residues. After removal of 6 bases from V and 9 bases from J, the junction contained 10 bases not matched to a gene.

This clonotype was found a few times. The chain combines TRBV30 with TRBJ2-3; D gene uncertain. Trimming cost V 2 bases and J 7 bases, with 7 bases left between them. The CDR3 loop spans 11 amino acids. Germline V gene lookup returns CDR1 GTSNPN and CDR2 SVGIG (reference sequence). CDR3 residues: CAWSSANTQYF. For the CDR3, the DNA is TGTGCCTGGAGTTCGGCAAATACGCAGTATTTT.

This clonotype came up a few times. The rearrangement joins TRBV27 to TRBJ2-7; weak D call: TRBD2 (6 bases). The CDR3 contains 12 residues. V was cut by 7 bases and J by 2 bases, with 9 bases left in between. Germline-derived CDR1 and CDR2 are MNHEY and SMNVEV (reference sequence). The CDR3 DNA reads as TGTGCCAGCATGGCGGGGCCCTACGAGCAGTACTTC. It translates to CASMAGPYEQYF.

The CDR3 sequence: CASSPEGAPWGRYANTGELFF. The CDR3 DNA sequence: TGTGCCAGCAGCCCAGAGGGGGCGCCTTGGGGGCGATACGCGAACACCGGGGAGCTGTTTTTT. This chain links TRBV11-2 with TRBJ2-2, with 7 bases identical to TRBD1. The CDR3 has 21 residues. Germline V lookup: CDR1 SGHAT, CDR2 FQNNGV. J lost 0 bases, V lost 5 bases, and 21 bases had no gene match.

The rearrangement joins TRBV4-3 to TRBJ2-5; D is undetermined. Germline V CDR1 and CDR2: LGHNA, YSLEER. This CDR3 is 16 amino acids long. Trimming stripped 0 bases from V and 3 bases from J, with 14 bases between. CDR3 bases: TGCGCCAGCAGCCAAGAGACATCGTACTTTGAAGAGACCCAGTACTTC. Amino acids: CASSQETSYFEETQYF.

Only a few counts were recorded for this clonotype. The chain recombines TRBV6-5 with TRBJ1-2; D is unresolved. The CDR3 runs 12 residues. Germline V gives CDR1 MNHEY, CDR2 SVGAGI. The germline V and J ends were trimmed by 7 bases and 4 bases, with 10 bases remaining between them. The CDR3 coding sequence is TGTGCCAGCAAAGGAGGATTCTATGGCTACACCTTC. Protein: CASKGGFYGYTF.

In its sample, this clonotype was seen a few times. The chain has TRBV12-3 or TRBV12-4 and TRBJ2-1; D perhaps matches TRBD1 (5 bases). The CDR3 is 14 residues long. Trimming pared 6 bases from V and 0 bases from J, leaving 9 bases between. The CDR3 spells CASRGPLSYNEQFF. Written as DNA, the CDR3 is TGTGCCAGCAGGGGGCCTCTCTCCTACAATGAGCAGTTCTTC.

This clonotype was detected a few times. V gene TRBV6-5 combines with J gene TRBJ2-1; D is uncertain. This CDR3 has 13 amino acids. The V end lost 0 bases, the J end lost 8 bases, and 8 bases lay between the germline ends. Germline V CDR1 and CDR2: MNHEY, SVGAGI. CDR3 DNA: TGTGCCAGCAGTTACTCGACGGGCGATGAGCAGTTCTTC. Translation: CASSYSTGDEQFF.

The sample holds a few counts of this clonotype. The chain carries TRBV28 and TRBJ2-1; TRBD2 matches at 10 bases. Germline CDR1 reads MDHEN; CDR2 reads SYDVKM. The CDR3 is made up of 15 amino acids. With 4 bases clipped from V and 8 bases from J, the junction kept 8 bases outside the gene matches. CDR3 protein: CASSSHKSGRDEQFF. DNA of the CDR3: TGTGCCAGCAGTTCGCATAAAAGCGGGAGGGATGAGCAGTTCTTC.

This clonotype has a handful of counts. The rearrangement joins TRBV6-5 to TRBJ2-7, with TRBD1 identical over 7 bases. The junction had 6 bases not matched to a gene; V was cut back by 0 bases and J by 4 bases. The germline gives CDR1 MNHEY, CDR2 SVGAGI. This CDR3 is built from 15 residues. The CDR3 protein is CASSYSGGSHYEQYF. The CDR3 nucleotides read TGTGCCAGCAGTTACTCAGGGGGCTCTCATTACGAGCAGTACTTC.

This clonotype has ten or more counts. The chain links TRBV5-1 to TRBJ1-1, with no clear D. Germline loops: CDR1 SGHRS, CDR2 YFSETQ. The CDR3 is 14 amino acids. Deletions cut 0 bases from V and 0 bases from J, with 6 bases between. CDR3 region: CASSLARMNTEAFF. CDR3 in DNA: TGCGCCAGCAGCTTGGCCCGGATGAACACTGAAGCTTTCTTT.

The chain's CDR3 is CASSLPGVTGELFF. Written as DNA, the CDR3 is TGCGCCAGCAGCCTCCCCGGGGTAACCGGGGAGCTGTTTTTT. This chain connects TRBV4-1 to TRBJ2-2; D might be TRBD2 (5 bases). V shed 4 bases and J shed 5 bases, with 11 bases lying between them. Germline loops: CDR1 MGHRA, CDR2 YSYEKL. The CDR3 consists of 14 residues.

A few counts support this clonotype. The V call is TRBV5-6, the J call TRBJ2-7; 10 positions agree with TRBD2. Germline CDR1 and CDR2: SGHDT and YYEEEE. The CDR3 sequence is 14 residues long. V dropped 6 bases and J dropped 0; count of bases not matched to a gene: 3. The CDR3 DNA sequence: TGTGCCAGCATCGCTAGCGGGAGCTCCTACGAGCAGTACTTC. Its protein product is CASIASGSSYEQYF. The full variable domain, its missing parts supplied by reference TRBV5-6 and TRBJ2-7, is DAGVTQSPTHLIKTRGQQVTLRCSPKSGHDTVSWYQQALGQGPQFIFQYYEEEERQRGNFPDRFSGHQFPNYSSELNVNALLLGDSALYLCASIASGSSYEQYFGPGTRLTVT.

The chain joins TRBV5-1 to TRBJ2-1; tentatively, D is TRBD2 (5 bases). CDR1 and CDR2 (germline): SGHRS, YFSETQ. Trimming removed 3 bases at V and 7 bases at J, with 23 bases between. This CDR3 is built from 17 residues. The DNA for the CDR3 is TGCGCCAGCAGCTCCCTCGAGGGCAGCCCGGGTTGGAATGAGCAGTTCTTC. It translates to CASSSLEGSPGWNEQFF.

This clonotype was seen a few times. The chain carries TRBV10-3 and TRBJ2-7; 8 bases match TRBD1. CDR1 and CDR2 (germline): ENHRY, SYGVKD. The V gene end was trimmed by 3 bases and the J gene end by 4 bases; junction bases not matched to a gene: 5. The CDR3 loop spans 14 amino acids. In DNA, the CDR3 is TGTGCCATCAGTGACGGACAGGGCCCTTACGAGCAGTACTTC. This sequence encodes CAISDGQGPYEQYF.

The chain links TRBV7-8 to TRBJ2-7; tentative D call: TRBD2 (6 bases). The V end was cut by 2 bases, the J end by 3 bases, with 14 bases between. The germline V gene encodes CDR1 SGHVS and CDR2 FQNEAQ. The CDR3 runs 15 residues. CDR3 loop: CASSLRTTCVYEQYF. The CDR3 DNA reads as TGTGCCAGCAGCTTAAGGACTACTTGCGTCTACGAGCAGTACTTC. The entire variable domain, with the rest obtained from reference TRBV7-8 and TRBJ2-7, is as follows: GAGVSQSPRYKVAKRGQDVALRCDPISGHVSLFWYQQALGQGPEFLTYFQNEAQLDKSGLPSDRFFAERPEGSVSTLKIQRTQQEDSAVYLCASSLRTTCVYEQYFGPGTRLTVT.

There are a few counts of this clonotype. The genes are TRBV5-1 and TRBJ2-3; TRBD2 might be the D (5 bases). This CDR3 is built from 15 residues. The V end lost 0 bases, the J end lost 3 bases, and 11 bases lay between the germline ends. Germline-derived CDR1 and CDR2 are SGHRS and YFSETQ. This CDR3 reads CASSLARASTDTQYF. Written as DNA, the CDR3 is TGCGCCAGCAGCTTGGCGCGGGCTAGTACAGATACGCAGTATTTT.

The chain couples TRBV20-1 to TRBJ2-7; no definite D call. The germline V and J ends were trimmed by 6 bases and 0 bases, with 12 bases remaining between them. The CDR3 totals 13 residues. Germline V gene lookup returns CDR1 DFQATT and CDR2 SNEGSKA (reference sequence). For the CDR3, the DNA is TGCAGTGCCTCCACTACGGACTCCTACGAGCAGTACTTC. Its translation is CSASTTDSYEQYF.

This clonotype came up a few times. V is TRBV24-1 and J is TRBJ2-5, with D maybe TRBD2 (6 bases). This CDR3 is 15 amino acids long. From germline, CDR1 is KGHDR and CDR2 SFDVKD. Trimming left V 2 bases short and J 5 bases short, with 14 bases between. CDR3 amino acids: CATSDSGLREETQYF. The DNA for the CDR3 is TGTGCCACCAGTGATTCGGGACTCCGGGAGGAGACCCAGTACTTC.

This clonotype appeared many times. The chain employs TRBV15 and TRBJ2-4; 9 bases are shared with TRBD2. V trimming: 1 base; J trimming: 1 base; junction bases outside the gene matches: 2. Germline V gives CDR1 LNHNV, CDR2 YYDKDF (reference sequence). CDR3 length equals 16 residues. The DNA for the CDR3 is TGTGCCACCAGCAGAGGCGGGGGGGCGGCCAAAAACATTCAGTACTTC. Its translation is CATSRGGGAAKNIQYF.

This rearrangement joins TRBV29-1 to TRBJ2-1; TRBD2 matches at 10 bases. CDR3 length: 15 residues. J lost 2 bases, V lost 1 base, and 2 bases had no gene match. Germline CDR1 and CDR2: SQVTM and ANQGSEA. The CDR3 nucleotides are TGCAGCGTTGAAGGGGGACTAGCGACCTACAATGAGCAGTTCTTC. This encodes CSVEGGLATYNEQFF.

The rearrangement joins TRBV7-8 to TRBJ1-5, with D perhaps matching TRBD1 (6 bases). Germline V gene lookup returns CDR1 SGHVS and CDR2 FQNEAQ. With 3 bases removed from V and 2 bases from J, the gap between germline ends came to 8 bases. This CDR3 is 14 amino acids long. The CDR3, as DNA: TGTGCCAGCAGCTTGGACAGCCGCAATCAGCCCCAGCATTTT. The encoded protein is CASSLDSRNQPQHF. Based on the CDR3 plus reference TRBV7-8 and TRBJ1-5, the full variable domain is GAGVSQSPRYKVAKRGQDVALRCDPISGHVSLFWYQQALGQGPEFLTYFQNEAQLDKSGLPSDRFFAERPEGSVSTLKIQRTQQEDSAVYLCASSLDSRNQPQHFGDGTRLSIL.

This clonotype was counted only a few times. The V and J genes are TRBV11-2 and TRBJ1-6; D uncertain. Germline assignment: CDR1 SGHAT and CDR2 FQNNGV. V was pared by 4 bases and J by 7 bases, with 8 bases between. The CDR3 loop spans 13 amino acids. This chain's CDR3 is CASSSGPNSPLHF. In nucleotides, the CDR3 is TGTGCCAGCAGCTCCGGGCCCAATTCACCCCTCCACTTT. Complete variable domain (other parts from reference TRBV11-2 and TRBJ1-6): EAGVAQSPRYKIIEKRQSVAFWCNPISGHATLYWYQQILGQGPKLLIQFQNNGVVDDSQLPKDRFSAERLKGVDSTLKIQPAKLEDSAVYLCASSSGPNSPLHFGNGTRLTVT.

This clonotype was seen many times. The chain uses TRBV7-2 and TRBJ1-4, with D perhaps matching TRBD1 (5 bases). The V and J ends lost 4 bases and 8 bases respectively, with 14 bases between them. Germline V gene sequence: CDR1 SGHTA, CDR2 FQGNSA. The CDR3 spans 14 residues. CDR3 sequence: CASSSGTGVEKLFF. In nucleotides, the CDR3 is TGTGCCAGCAGCTCCGGGACGGGAGTAGAAAAACTGTTTTTT.

The genes are TRBV12-3 or TRBV12-4 and TRBJ1-2, with TRBD1 matching over 7 bases. Losses at the gene ends were 3 bases for V and 3 bases for J; bases not matched to a gene: 10. CDR3 size: 16 residues. CDR3 residues: CASSFPETGLYYGYTF. The CDR3 nucleotides are TGTGCCAGCAGTTTTCCGGAGACAGGGTTGTACTATGGCTACACCTTC.